This T cell receptor (beta chain) was recorded in a study of blood T cell repertoires in COVID-19. On the study more broadly: Acute-phase and convalescent COVID-19 samples originated in the United States, Italy and Spain. Nucleic acid was either cDNA or gDNA, and it came from T cells, B-cell-depleted T cells, or PBMCs.

Germline values: CDR1 SGHRS, CDR2 YFSETQ. The CDR3 is 16 residues long. Losses at the gene ends were 4 bases for V and 4 bases for J; bases not matched to a gene: 12. TCRdb's table, derived via immunoSEQ multiplex PCR, lists solely in-frame clones and lacks some. The sample holds about 120,000 clones; around 89% are singletons and the top ten take approximately 20%. The TCR comes from a human donor with acute or convalescent COVID-19. The donor label of this sample is uncertain. The V gene is TRBV5-1, the J gene TRBJ1-2; 8 positions match TRBD1. Sample: peripheral blood. The CDR3 DNA reads as TGCGCCAGCAGCCCGGACACCGGGACAGGTTTCTATGGCTACACCTTC. Encoded protein: CASSPDTGTGFYGYTF.